One sample yielded the 4 T cell receptor beta chains listed below, sequenced in a study of graft-versus-host responses after intestinal transplantation. Using immunoSEQ multiplex PCR, the repertoire was profiled, and TCRdb retains in-frame clones only, with some absent. The sample has tens of thousands of clones, about a third seen once. With around 200,000 irradiated, violet-dye-labeled stimulator cells, around 200,000 CFSE-labeled responder cells were plated. Sequenced material: alloreactive CD8+ T cells from a mixed lymphocyte reaction culture, taken before intestinal transplant. Subset here: CFSE-low proliferating T cells sorted from roughly six-day pre-transplant mixed lymphocyte reaction (GvH or HvG direction). These receptor sequences come from a human patient who received an intestinal transplant.

To note about this clone: Its ends do not fully match the called genes, so a read error is possible. The genes are TRBV5-3 and TRBJ2-7; maybe TRBD2 (6 bases). TRBV5-3 belongs to the ORF category, with a function that is uncertain. This CDR3 region has 14 residues. The CDR3 coding sequence is TGTGCCAGCAGCTTTAAGGGAGCGGGCTACGAGCAGTACTTC. Residues: CASSFKGAGYEQYF.

This clone is categorized as medium-sized. The rearrangement uses TRBV2 and TRBJ2-7, with TRBD1 as a possible D gene (5 bases). CDR3 length: 13 amino acids. The germline V and J ends were trimmed by 3 bases and 2 bases, with 8 bases remaining between them. Germline V gives CDR1 SNHLY, CDR2 FYNNEI. The CDR3 loop reads CASSEGPTYEQYF. CDR3 nucleotides: TGTGCCAGCAGTGAGGGGCCGACCTACGAGCAGTACTTC. Supplemented by reference TRBV2 and TRBJ2-7, the full variable domain reads EPEVTQTPSHQVTQMGQEVILRCVPISNHLYFYWYRQILGQKVEFLVSFYNNEISEKSEIFDDQFSVERPDGSNFTLKIRSTKLEDSAMYFCASSEGPTYEQYFGPGTRLTVT.

By sample share, this clone is medium-sized. The V gene is TRBV4-1, the J gene TRBJ1-2; 10 nucleotides match TRBD1. Germline V lookup: CDR1 MGHRA, CDR2 YSYEKL. The CDR3 consists of 15 residues. J gave up 8 bases and V 0 bases, and 6 bases lay outside the gene matches. Here the CDR3 reads CASSQDRQGAGGYTF. Written as DNA, the CDR3 is TGCGCCAGCAGCCAAGATCGACAGGGGGCTGGGGGCTACACCTTC.

The genes are TRBV4-1 and TRBJ2-7, with 11 bases aligning to TRBD1. Trimming removed 5 bases from V and 2 bases from J; junction bases left unmatched: 5. The CDR3 loop spans 15 amino acids. Germline CDR1 reads MGHRA; CDR2 reads YSYEKL. CDR3 bases: TGCGCCAGCAGCTACTTGGGACAGGGGGCCTACGAGCAGTACTTC. Translated: CASSYLGQGAYEQYF.